The 18 T cell receptor beta chains below come from one sample, sequenced in a study of T cell repertoires in ileal Crohn's disease. Method: immunoSEQ multiplex PCR; TCRdb's copy keeps in-frame clones and lacks some. The sample has about 14,000 clones; approximately 78% are singletons. The sequenced sample was ileal tissue. These receptors came from an adult with Crohn's disease.

The rearrangement joins TRBV11-3 to TRBJ2-7; 10 bases match TRBD1. The V and J ends lost 1 base and 2 bases, in that order; junction bases with no gene match: 5. The germline CDR1 and CDR2 sequences are SGHNT and YENEEA. This CDR3 spans 16 amino acids. CDR3 DNA: TGTGCCAGCAGCTTAGGCGCCGGGACAGGGGCCTACGAGCAGTACTTC. It translates to CASSLGAGTGAYEQYF.

The chain recombines TRBV27 with TRBJ2-1; possibly TRBD1 for D (5 bases). CDR1 and CDR2 (germline): MNHEY, SMNVEV (reference sequence). V lost 3 bases, J lost 7 bases, and 10 bases lay in between. The CDR3 spans 13 residues. The CDR3 loop reads CASSLYRLNEQFF. The CDR3 nucleotides are TGTGCCAGCAGTTTGTACAGGCTAAATGAGCAGTTCTTC.

The chain carries TRBV18 and TRBJ2-1; 9 nucleotides align to TRBD1. With 3 bases clipped from V and 8 bases from J, the junction kept 5 bases outside the gene matches. The CDR3 is made up of 14 amino acids. Germline values: CDR1 KGHSH, CDR2 LQKENI. CDR3 sequence reads: CASSPAGTGYEQFF. CDR3 coding DNA: TGTGCCAGCTCACCTGCCGGGACAGGGTATGAGCAGTTCTTC.

As regards this clone: The same CDR3 is also encoded by other DNA sequences in this sample. The chain employs TRBV15 and TRBJ1-4; TRBD1 aligns across 8 bases. V lost 2 bases and J lost 0; bases outside the gene matches: 5. Germline V gene data show CDR1 as LNHNV and CDR2 as YYDKDF (reference sequence). The length of the CDR3 is 17 residues. As DNA, the CDR3 is TGTGCCACCAGCAGACGTGGACAGGGAGCAACTAATGAAAAACTGTTTTTT. Protein sequence: CATSRRGQGATNEKLFF.

The rearrangement uses TRBV7-2 and TRBJ2-1, with D possibly matching TRBD1 (6 bases). In germline, CDR1 is SGHTA, CDR2 FQGNSA. V was cut by 5 bases and J by 10 bases, with 12 bases left in between. The CDR3 runs to 12 residues. CDR3: CASSMDSREQFF. The CDR3 region has the DNA TGTGCCAGCAGCATGGACAGTAGGGAGCAGTTCTTC.

The chain recombines TRBV23-1 with TRBJ2-5, with D maybe TRBD1 (5 bases). Being an ORF, TRBV23-1 has a function that is uncertain. The CDR3 loop spans 14 amino acids. The V gene lost 6 bases and the J gene lost 5 bases, with 16 bases spanning the gap. CDR3 DNA: TGCGCCAGCAGCCGGTGGGGCTACCTGGAGACCCAGTACTTC. Its protein product is CASSRWGYLETQYF.

The chain is built from TRBV11-1 and TRBJ2-4, with D tentatively TRBD1 (6 bases). Germline loops: CDR1 SGHAT, CDR2 FQDESV (reference sequence). Trimming pared 5 bases from V and 11 bases from J, leaving 19 bases between. The length of the CDR3 is 14 residues. The CDR3 sequence is CASSLTPQGIVQYF. The CDR3 coding sequence is TGTGCCAGCAGCCTTACCCCACAGGGTATAGTTCAGTACTTC.

The V gene is TRBV13, the J gene TRBJ2-5; 11 nucleotides agree with TRBD1. The CDR3 is 15 residues long. The germline gives CDR1 PRHDT, CDR2 FYEKMQ (reference sequence). The junction had 9 bases not matched to a gene; V was cut back by 5 bases and J by 7 bases. The CDR3 DNA follows: TGTGCCAGCAGCGACTGGACAGGGGGCGTTGGGACCCAGTACTTC. Its protein is CASSDWTGGVGTQYF. Using reference TRBV13 and TRBJ2-5 for the parts outside the CDR3, the full variable domain is AAGVIQSPRHLIKEKRETATLKCYPIPRHDTVYWYQQGPGQDPQFLISFYEKMQSDKGSIPDRFSAQQFSDYHSELNMSSLELGDSALYFCASSDWTGGVGTQYFGPGTRLLVL.

The genes are TRBV30 and TRBJ2-3; 8 bases agree with TRBD2. The CDR3 runs to 15 residues. The germline gives CDR1 GTSNPN, CDR2 SVGIG (reference sequence). V lost 3 bases to trimming and J lost 2 bases; unmatched junction nucleotides: 7. CDR3 amino acids: CAWRRAGGYTDTQYF. CDR3 nucleotide sequence: TGTGCCTGGAGGAGGGCGGGGGGCTACACAGATACGCAGTATTTT.

The CDR3 protein is CASSPAGGRRYGYTF. CDR3 DNA sequence: TGTGCCAGCAGCCCTGCGGGGGGGCGGAGGTATGGCTACACCTTC. The V and J genes are TRBV7-2 and TRBJ1-2, with a weak D call TRBD1 (6 bases). The CDR3 totals 15 residues. V lost 5 bases and J lost 5, with 18 bases in between. The germline V gene encodes CDR1 SGHTA and CDR2 FQGNSA. The entire variable domain, with the rest obtained from reference TRBV7-2 and TRBJ1-2, is as follows: GAGVSQSPSNKVTEKGKDVELRCDPISGHTALYWYRQSLGQGLEFLIYFQGNSAPDKSGLPSDRFSAERTGGSVSTLTIQRTQQEDSAVYLCASSPAGGRRYGYTFGSGTRLTVV.

This chain connects TRBV7-2 to TRBJ2-5; D gene uncertain. There are 13 residues in the CDR3. Germline values: CDR1 SGHTA, CDR2 FQGNSA. V shed 3 bases and J shed 1 base, with 6 bases lying between them. CDR3 amino acids: CASSLWAQETQYF. CDR3 in DNA: TGTGCCAGCAGCTTGTGGGCCCAAGAGACCCAGTACTTC.

This clone was seen a few times. V gene TRBV5-1 combines with J gene TRBJ2-3; TRBD2 might be the D (5 bases). This CDR3 region has 14 residues. CDR1 SGHRS and CDR2 YFSETQ come from the germline V gene. Between the trimmed V and J ends, which lost 6 bases and 5 bases, there was a span of 16 bases. Here the CDR3 DNA reads TGCGCCAGCAAAGCGGTGGGCCGGGGAGATACGCAGTATTTT. This sequence encodes CASKAVGRGDTQYF. The entire variable domain, with the rest obtained from reference TRBV5-1 and TRBJ2-3, is as follows: KAGVTQTPRYLIKTRGQQVTLSCSPISGHRSVSWYQQTPGQGLQFLFEYFSETQRNKGNFPGRFSGRQFSNSRSEMNVSTLELGDSALYLCASKAVGRGDTQYFGPGTRLTVL.

The chain is built from TRBV2 and TRBJ1-1, with 12 bases identical to TRBD1. V shed 6 bases and J 6 bases; nucleotides not matched to a gene: 11. The germline gives CDR1 SNHLY, CDR2 FYNNEI. The CDR3 has 16 residues. The CDR3, as DNA: TGTGCCAGCAGGGTGGGACAGGGGGCGCCCCGATCTGAAGCTTTCTTT. Its protein product is CASRVGQGAPRSEAFF. The variable domain in full, completed from reference TRBV2 and TRBJ1-1, reads EPEVTQTPSHQVTQMGQEVILRCVPISNHLYFYWYRQILGQKVEFLVSFYNNEISEKSEIFDDQFSVERPDGSNFTLKIRSTKLEDSAMYFCASRVGQGAPRSEAFFGQGTRLTVV.

The chain joins TRBV5-1 to TRBJ1-4, with TRBD1 matching over 7 bases. The length of the CDR3 is 15 residues. The germline CDR1 and CDR2 sequences are SGHRS and YFSETQ. With 3 bases clipped from V and 4 bases from J, the junction kept 6 bases outside the gene matches. CDR3 nucleotide sequence: TGCGCCAGCAGCTCACAAGGGACAGTTAATGAAAAACTGTTTTTT. Translated, it gives CASSSQGTVNEKLFF.

This chain uses TRBV7-9 with TRBJ1-2; D is uncertain. Trimming left V 1 base short and J 6 bases short, with 9 bases between. The CDR3 totals 13 residues. Per germline, CDR1 SEHNR and CDR2 FQNEAQ (reference sequence). CDR3 in DNA: TGTGCCAGCAGCTTAGATAACGTAGATGGCTACACCTTC. This gives the protein CASSLDNVDGYTF.

The sample holds a few counts of this clone. This chain connects TRBV30 to TRBJ1-2; no firm D call. Deletions cut 1 base from V and 4 bases from J, with 10 bases between. The CDR3 extends over 13 amino acids. Per the germline V gene, CDR1 is GTSNPN and CDR2 is SVGIG (reference sequence). CDR3 bases: TGTGCCTGGAGTGAGCCCCCTGGCTATGGCTACACCTTC. As protein: CAWSEPPGYGYTF. The whole variable domain, filled in from reference TRBV30 and TRBJ1-2, reads SQTIHQWPATLVQPVGSPLSLECTVEGTSNPNLYWYRQAAGRGLQLLFYSVGIGQISSEVPQNLSASRPQDRQFILSSKKLLLSDSGFYLCAWSEPPGYGYTFGSGTRLTVV.

The chain recombines TRBV5-4 with TRBJ2-7; possibly TRBD2 for D (6 bases). There are 13 residues in the CDR3. Per germline, CDR1 SGHNT and CDR2 YYREEE (reference sequence). V lost 2 bases, J lost 4 bases, and 10 bases lay in between. The CDR3 sequence: CASSFWGDYEQYF. The CDR3 nucleotides read TGTGCCAGCAGCTTTTGGGGGGATTACGAGCAGTACTTC.

The gene calls are TRBV2 and TRBJ2-1, with TRBD2 as a possible D gene (6 bases). The V end lost 4 bases, the J end lost 9 bases, and 13 bases lay between the germline ends. The length of the CDR3 is 13 residues. Germline CDR1 is SNHLY and CDR2 is FYNNEI. CDR3 in amino acids: CASSVPGLVEQFF. Here the CDR3 DNA reads TGTGCCAGCAGTGTCCCGGGACTGGTTGAGCAGTTCTTC.